Below, one T cell receptor (beta chain) is given with its context. The CDR3 is 15 residues long. CDR1 DFQATT and CDR2 SNEGSKA come from the germline V gene (reference sequence). The junction had 10 bases not matched to a gene; V was cut back by 3 bases and J by 5 bases. The data belong to a study of blood T cell repertoires in COVID-19. About the research overall: COVID-19 samples, acute and convalescent, were from the United States, Italy and Spain. PBMCs, B-cell-depleted T cells, or T cells were the source of the cDNA or gDNA that made up the material.

How the authors handled the data: Cell counts per sample came from amplifying reference gene primers. The method was immunoSEQ multiplex PCR; TCRdb's version includes in-frame clones alone and lacks a portion of them. The V and J calls and clone size were taken over from that table, and D and trimming were inferred from the DNA. The sample yields 380,000 or so clones, less than 90% seen once. Patients in Seattle were enrolled during active infection, then followed longitudinally. What was sequenced was peripheral blood. The J gene is TRBJ2-3, the V gene TRBV20-1, with 8 positions matching TRBD1. This receptor was identified in a woman aged 55-75 years with COVID-19, enrolled during active disease. This CDR3 is CSASIRQGAEDTQYF. The CDR3 DNA is TGCAGTGCTAGTATCAGGCAGGGGGCGGAAGATACGCAGTATTTT.